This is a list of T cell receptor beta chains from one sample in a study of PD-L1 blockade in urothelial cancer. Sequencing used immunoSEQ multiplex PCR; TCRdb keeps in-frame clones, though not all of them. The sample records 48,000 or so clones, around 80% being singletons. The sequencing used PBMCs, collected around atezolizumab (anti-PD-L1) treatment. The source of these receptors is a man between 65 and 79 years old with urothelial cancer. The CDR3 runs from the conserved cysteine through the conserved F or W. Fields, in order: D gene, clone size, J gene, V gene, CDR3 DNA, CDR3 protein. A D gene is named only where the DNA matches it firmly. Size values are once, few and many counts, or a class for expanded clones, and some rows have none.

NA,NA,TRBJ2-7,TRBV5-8,TGTGCCAGCAGCTTGGGAGGGAGGGGGTCAGACGAGCAGTACTTC,CASSLGGRGSDEQYF
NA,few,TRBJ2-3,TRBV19,TGTGCCAGTAGTATTGAGCGGCTCACAGATACGCAGTATTTT,CASSIERLTDTQYF
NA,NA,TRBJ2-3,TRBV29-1,TGCAGCGTTAGAGTTAACACAGATACGCAGTATTTT,CSVRVNTDTQYF
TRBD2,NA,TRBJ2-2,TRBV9,TGTGCCAGCCGTCGGGAGGGGAACACCGGGGAGCTGTTTTTT,CASRREGNTGELFF
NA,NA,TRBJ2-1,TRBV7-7,TGTGCTAGCAGCCCATTCCTAGATCCTCTATACAATGAGCAGTTCTTC,CASSPFLDPLYNEQFF
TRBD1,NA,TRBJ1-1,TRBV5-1,TGCGCCAGCAGCCCCGGACAGGGTACTGAAGCTTTCTTT,CASSPGQGTEAFF
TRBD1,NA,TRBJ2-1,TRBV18,TGTGCCACGTTACGGGACGAGGGGGCTAAAATGAGCGATGAGCAGTTCTTC,CATLRDEGAKMSDEQFF
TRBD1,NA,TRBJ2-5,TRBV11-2,TGTGCCAGCAGCTGGGGACAGGGGCCTTTGGACCAAGAGACCCAGTACTTC,CASSWGQGPLDQETQYF
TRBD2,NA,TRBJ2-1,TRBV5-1,TGCGCCAGCAGCTTTGTCCTTAGCGGGAGGGCCTACAATGAGCAGTTCTTC,CASSFVLSGRAYNEQFF
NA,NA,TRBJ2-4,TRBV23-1,TGCGCCAGCAGTCAGTTCGGGTCGGACAAAAACATTCAGTACTTC,CASSQFGSDKNIQYF
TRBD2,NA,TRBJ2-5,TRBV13,TGTGCCAGCAGCTTGACTAGCGGCCAAGAGACCCAGTACTTC,CASSLTSGQETQYF
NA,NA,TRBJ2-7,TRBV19,TGTGCCAGTAGTCAAGACAGGTTCGAAGTCTACGAGCAGTACTTC,CASSQDRFEVYEQYF
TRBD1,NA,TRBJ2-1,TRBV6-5,TGTGCCAGCACACGACAGGGGCATGAGCAGTTCTTC,CASTRQGHEQFF
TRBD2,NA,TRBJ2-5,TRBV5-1,TGCGCCAGCAGCCGAGCGGGATTCGTGGAGACCCAGTACTTC,CASSRAGFVETQYF
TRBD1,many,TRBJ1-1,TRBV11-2,TGTGCCAGCAGCCGTTTTACAGGGGCGGGGAACACTGAAGCTTTCTTT,CASSRFTGAGNTEAFF
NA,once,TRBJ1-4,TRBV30,TGTGCCTGGAGTGTGGTGGACAGCACTAATGAAAAACTGTTTTTT,CAWSVVDSTNEKLFF
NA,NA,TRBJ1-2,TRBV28,TGTGCCAGCAGCTTTCCCGGGTCTAACTATGGCTACACCTTC,CASSFPGSNYGYTF
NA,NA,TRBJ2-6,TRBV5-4,TGTGCCAGCAGCTTGGATCGCGGGCGCGTCTCTGGGGCCAACGTCCTGACTTTC,CASSLDRGRVSGANVLTF
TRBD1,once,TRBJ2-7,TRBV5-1,TGCGCCAGCAGCCCCCGACAGGGGGCATCCTACGAGCAGTACTTC,CASSPRQGASYEQYF
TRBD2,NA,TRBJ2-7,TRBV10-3,TGTGCCATCAGTGAGACGGGAGGGAGCACCCTCCCCTACGAGCAGTACTTC,CAISETGGSTLPYEQYF
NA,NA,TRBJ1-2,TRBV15,TGTGCCACCAGCACCCGAACGACGGGAGTCGGCTACACCTTC,CATSTRTTGVGYTF
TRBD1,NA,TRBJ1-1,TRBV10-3,TGTGCCGTGCAACAGGGGGGGGCAGGCACTGAAGCTTTCTTT,CAVQQGGAGTEAFF
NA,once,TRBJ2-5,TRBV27,TGTGCCAGCAGTCTTCGTACCGGAGAGACCCAGTACTTC,CASSLRTGETQYF
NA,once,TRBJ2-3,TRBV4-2,TGTGCCAGCAGCCAGGATACGAGCGGGTACGACTCAGATACGCAGTATTTT,CASSQDTSGYDSDTQYF
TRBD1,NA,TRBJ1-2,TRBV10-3,TGTGCCATCAGTTCCGGGACAGGGGATGGCTACACCTTC,CAISSGTGDGYTF
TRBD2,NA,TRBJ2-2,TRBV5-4,TGTGCCAGCAGCTTGGATCTAGCGGGCACCGGGGAGCTGTTTTTT,CASSLDLAGTGELFF
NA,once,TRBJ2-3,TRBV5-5,TGTGCCAGCACCCAGCGCCCACAAACCTCAGATACGCAGTATTTT,CASTQRPQTSDTQYF
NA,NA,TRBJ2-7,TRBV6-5,TGTGCCAGCAGCCCTAGGACAGTTTCCTACGAGCAGTACTTC,CASSPRTVSYEQYF
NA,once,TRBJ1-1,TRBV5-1,TGCGCCAGCAGCTTAGCGGGACCCGGTAAAGCTTTCTTT,CASSLAGPGKAFF
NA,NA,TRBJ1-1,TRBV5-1,TGCGCCAGCAGCTTGTTGGGGGCGGGAGTGAACACTGAAGCTTTCTTT,CASSLLGAGVNTEAFF
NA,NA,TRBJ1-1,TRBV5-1,TGCGCCAGCAGCTTGGGCTACAGGGTTGGCACTGAAGCTTTCTTT,CASSLGYRVGTEAFF
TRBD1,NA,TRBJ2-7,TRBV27,TGTGCCAGCAGTCGGACAGGAATCTCCTACGAGCAGTACTTC,CASSRTGISYEQYF
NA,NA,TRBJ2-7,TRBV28,TGTGCCAGCAGTTTGGGGGGGGCTCGCTACGAGCAGTACTTC,CASSLGGARYEQYF
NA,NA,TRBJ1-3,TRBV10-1,TGCGCCTCCGGACAGTCCTCTGGAAACACCATATATTTT,CASGQSSGNTIYF
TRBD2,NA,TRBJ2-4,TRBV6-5,TGTGCCAGCAGACTAGCGGGATACAAAAACATTCAGTACTTC,CASRLAGYKNIQYF
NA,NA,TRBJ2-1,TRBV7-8,TGTGCCAGCAGCCTTAACGGCGGAAGGGGGCAGTTCTTC,CASSLNGGRGQFF